This T cell receptor beta chain was captured in a study of blood T cell repertoires in COVID-19. Study-level information: PBMCs, B-cell-depleted T cells, or T cells provided the cDNA or gDNA that made up the material.

Looked up from germline, CDR1 is MNHEY and CDR2 is SMNVEV (reference sequence). V gave up 2 bases and J gave up 6 bases; unmatched junction bases: 3. The length of the CDR3 is 16 residues. This clone was picked up a small number of times. The authors' processing: Amplification of reference gene primers provided the estimated nucleated cell counts. The method was immunoSEQ multiplex PCR; TCRdb's version includes in-frame clones alone and lacks a portion of them. V, J and clone size reflect that table, while D and trimming were determined from the DNA. Counted here are about 51,000 clones, around nine tenths occurring once; the ten biggest clones make up over 1%.

The V and J genes are TRBV27 and TRBJ2-1, with 14 bases that match TRBD2. This receptor was identified in a man in his 60s with acute or convalescent COVID-19. Sequencing was performed on peripheral blood. CDR3 in amino acids: CASSLLGLAGANEQFF. DNA of the CDR3: TGTGCCAGCAGTTTACTGGGACTAGCGGGAGCCAATGAGCAGTTCTTC.